This note documents a single TCR beta chain sequence. No antigen is known for it. This sample stems from a study of cytomegalovirus exposure and HLA in healthy donors. The study, taken as a whole, reports: Later analysis reportedly placed an Asian-associated ancestry cluster below the approximately 680-donor mean in N-insertions. According to an earlier analysis, most TCR beta V segments yielded productive rearrangements about 87% or about 30% of the time. The presence/absence work took it that sequencing depth was about the same across donors.

CDR1 and CDR2 from the germline V gene are SNHLY and FYNNEI. The V gene lost 7 bases and the J gene lost 2 bases, with 11 bases spanning the gap. The CDR3 is made up of 13 amino acids. Amplification used 60 Vbeta primers and 13 Jbeta primers. The method was immunoSEQ multiplex PCR; TCRdb's version includes in-frame clones alone and lacks a portion of them. The repertoire includes 55,000 or so clones, around 78% of them detected once, and 1.4% to 1.5% sits in the top ten. Sequences were obtained from PBMCs. The clonotype originates from a female donor in good health and CMV-seronegative. The chain is built from TRBV2 and TRBJ1-2; the D gene is possibly TRBD1 (5 bases). CDR3 in DNA: TGTGCCAGCACCGCGGGGGGGAACTATGGCTACACCTTC. This sequence encodes CASTAGGNYGYTF.